This T cell receptor (beta chain) was sequenced for a study of T cell changes during pregnancy in multiple sclerosis (dated by TCRdb to about 2019). As for the study more broadly: In women with multiple sclerosis, the researchers looked at how the T cell repertoire shifted as pregnancy progressed.

Receptor libraries were prepared by the immunoSEQ multiplex PCR assay. What TCRdb holds here is the immuneACCESS table cut down to in-frame rearrangements. Part of the clones is not present; checked against another copy, under half of the missing clones reflect an unresolved V gene, and the others are unexplained. Across this sample there are about 31,000 clones, with 90% seen only once. The ten largest account for about 4.5% of the sample. This clone was seen only a few times. Its antigen remains undetermined. Base qualities are not provided; no much larger clone lies one nucleotide away. Unmatched junction bases come to 9, with V trimmed by 2 bases and J by 7 bases. From cysteine to phenylalanine, the CDR3 is 16 amino acids long. This entry keeps only the CDR3 DNA: 48 bases, framed from base 1. The germline V gene (reference sequence) supplies CDR1 SGHNT and CDR2 YYREEE.

The receptor was isolated from a female donor with multiple sclerosis, enrolled in a pregnancy study. The sequencing here drew on CD8+ T cells from peripheral blood mononuclear cells, taken in the second trimester of pregnancy. This chain joins TRBV5-4 to TRBJ2-1; 10 middle bases align to TRBD2. The DNA sequence is as follows: TGTGCCAGCAGCTTAGCGGGAGGGCTGGGTAATAATGAGCAGTTCTTC. It is translated as CASSLAGGLGNNEQFF.